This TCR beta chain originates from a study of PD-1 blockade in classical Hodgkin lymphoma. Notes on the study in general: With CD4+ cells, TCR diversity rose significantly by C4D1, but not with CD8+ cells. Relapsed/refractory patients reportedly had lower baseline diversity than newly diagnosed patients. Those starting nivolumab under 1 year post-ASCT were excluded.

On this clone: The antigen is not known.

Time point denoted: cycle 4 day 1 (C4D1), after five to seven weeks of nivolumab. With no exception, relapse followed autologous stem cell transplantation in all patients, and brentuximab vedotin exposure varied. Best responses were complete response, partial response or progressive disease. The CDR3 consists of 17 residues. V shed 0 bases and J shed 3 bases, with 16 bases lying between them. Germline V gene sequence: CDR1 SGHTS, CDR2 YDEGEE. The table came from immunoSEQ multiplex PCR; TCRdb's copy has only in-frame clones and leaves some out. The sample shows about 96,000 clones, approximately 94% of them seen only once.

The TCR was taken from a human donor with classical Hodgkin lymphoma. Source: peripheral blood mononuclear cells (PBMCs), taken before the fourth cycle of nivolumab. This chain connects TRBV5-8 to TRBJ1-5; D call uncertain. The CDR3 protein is CASSLVPFSANNQPQHF. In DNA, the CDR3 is TGTGCCAGCAGCTTGGTCCCCTTTTCCGCTAACAATCAGCCCCAGCATTTT. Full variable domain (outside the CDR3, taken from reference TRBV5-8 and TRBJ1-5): EAGVTQSPTHLIKTRGQQATLRCSPISGHTSVYWYQQALGLGLQFLLWYDEGEERNRGNFPPRFSGRQFPNYSSELNVNALELEDSALYLCASSLVPFSANNQPQHFGDGTRLSIL.